Listed below are T cell receptor beta chains from one sample, sequenced in a study of CD8 T cells in ankylosing spondylitis. One entry per CDR3 protein results from TCRdb running MiXCR on the 5' RACE reads. The sample has a few hundred thousand distinct CDR3 sequences, 7% to 8% seen once. Sequenced input: blood, either unsorted or a sorted T cell fraction (not recorded which). The receptors originated from a male donor with ankylosing spondylitis. Both conserved end residues are part of each CDR3. D genes are given only for firm matches. Some rows mark clone size as missing; the rest say once, few, many or name a class of expanded clone.

v_gene: TRBV4-3; abundance: -; j_gene: TRBJ2-2; d_gene: -; CDR3nt: TGCGCCAGCAGCCAAGGTCCTGGTTGGGGTACCGGGGAGCTGTTTTTT; CDR3aa: CASSQGPGWGTGELFF
v_gene: TRBV7-2; abundance: -; j_gene: TRBJ2-3; d_gene: TRBD2; CDR3nt: TGTGCCAGCAGCTTAGCGTGGCTAGCGGGAGGAGCAGATACGCAGTATTTT; CDR3aa: CASSLAWLAGGADTQYF
v_gene: TRBV28; abundance: -; j_gene: TRBJ1-1; d_gene: -; CDR3nt: TGTGCCAGCAGTAGGGACCGGGCCTACATGAACACTGAAGCTTTCTTT; CDR3aa: CASSRDRAYMNTEAFF
v_gene: TRBV12-1; abundance: -; j_gene: TRBJ2-7; d_gene: -; CDR3nt: TGTGCCAGCACCCTAACCCCTAGCGGGAGCTCCTACGAGCAGTACTTC; CDR3aa: CASTLTPSGSSYEQYF
v_gene: TRBV6-6; abundance: many; j_gene: TRBJ1-1; d_gene: -; CDR3nt: TGTGCCAGCAGTTACGGCTTTGGAGCTTTCTTT; CDR3aa: CASSYGFGAFF
v_gene: TRBV10-2; abundance: many; j_gene: TRBJ2-3; d_gene: -; CDR3nt: TGCGCCAGCACACCGCTCCCCACAGATACGCAGTATTTT; CDR3aa: CASTPLPTDTQYF
v_gene: TRBV5-5; abundance: many; j_gene: TRBJ2-7; d_gene: -; CDR3nt: TGTGCCAGCAGCTACCCGGCCAGCTCCTACGAGCAGTACTTC; CDR3aa: CASSYPASSYEQYF
v_gene: TRBV27; abundance: few; j_gene: TRBJ2-3; d_gene: TRBD2; CDR3nt: TGTGCCAGCAGTTTTAGGTTAGCGGGGAGAGATACGCAGTATTTT; CDR3aa: CASSFRLAGRDTQYF
v_gene: TRBV15; abundance: many; j_gene: TRBJ2-7; d_gene: TRBD2; CDR3nt: TGTGCCACCAGCAGAGATCGGAGAACTAGCGGAATCTTC; CDR3aa: CATSRDRRTSGIF
v_gene: TRBV7-9; abundance: many; j_gene: TRBJ1-1; d_gene: -; CDR3nt: TGTGCCAGCAGCTTAGATCCAGGCCCAGAAGCTTTCTTT; CDR3aa: CASSLDPGPEAFF
v_gene: TRBV9; abundance: -; j_gene: TRBJ2-3; d_gene: TRBD1; CDR3nt: TGTGCCAGCAGCCGCCGGGGACAGGGGAAAGTTAGAGATACGCAGTATTTT; CDR3aa: CASSRRGQGKVRDTQYF
v_gene: TRBV15; abundance: many; j_gene: TRBJ2-1; d_gene: TRBD2; CDR3nt: TGTGCCACCGAGAGACTAGCCAACAATGAGCAGTTCTTC; CDR3aa: CATERLANNEQFF
v_gene: TRBV7-6; abundance: few; j_gene: TRBJ2-7; d_gene: TRBD2; CDR3nt: TGTGCCAGCAGCCAAGGCGGGGGTAGCTCCTACGAGCAGTACTTC; CDR3aa: CASSQGGGSSYEQYF
v_gene: TRBV7-8; abundance: -; j_gene: TRBJ2-5; d_gene: -; CDR3nt: TGTGCCAGCAGCTTAGTGGGGGGAGGATTAGAGACCCAGTACTTC; CDR3aa: CASSLVGGGLETQYF
v_gene: TRBV9; abundance: many; j_gene: TRBJ2-1; d_gene: TRBD2; CDR3nt: TGTGCCAGCAGCCCTTACTCGACCGGGACTAGCGGGGGTGGGAATGAGCAGTTCTTC; CDR3aa: CASSPYSTGTSGGGNEQFF
v_gene: TRBV11-1; abundance: many; j_gene: TRBJ2-3; d_gene: TRBD2; CDR3nt: TGTGCCAGCAGCGGTTGGACTAGCGGGAGGGCCGAGGTTTCAGATACGCAGTATTTT; CDR3aa: CASSGWTSGRAEVSDTQYF
v_gene: TRBV7-9; abundance: many; j_gene: TRBJ2-2; d_gene: TRBD1; CDR3nt: TGTGCCAGCAGATCGGGACAGGGAGGTGACGGGGAGCTGTTTTTT; CDR3aa: CASRSGQGGDGELFF
v_gene: TRBV9; abundance: -; j_gene: TRBJ2-6; d_gene: TRBD1; CDR3nt: TGTGCCAGCAGAGGCGCCGGGACAGGGCGTTCTGGGGCCAACGTCCTGACTTTC; CDR3aa: CASRGAGTGRSGANVLTF
v_gene: TRBV7-6; abundance: many; j_gene: TRBJ2-1; d_gene: -; CDR3nt: TGTGCCAGCAGCTTGGATATGAGCTCCTACAATGAGCAGTTCTTC; CDR3aa: CASSLDMSSYNEQFF
v_gene: TRBV7-6; abundance: few; j_gene: TRBJ2-7; d_gene: -; CDR3nt: TGTGCCAGCAGCTGGGGACCCGGCGGGGAGCAGTACTTC; CDR3aa: CASSWGPGGEQYF
v_gene: TRBV20-1; abundance: many; j_gene: TRBJ1-4; d_gene: TRBD1; CDR3nt: TGCAGTGCTAGGGACAGGGAATCTAATGAAAAACTGTTTTTT; CDR3aa: CSARDRESNEKLFF
v_gene: TRBV7-2; abundance: few; j_gene: TRBJ2-3; d_gene: -; CDR3nt: TGTGCCAGCAGCTTAGCTGGACGCACTAGCACAGATACGCAGTATTTT; CDR3aa: CASSLAGRTSTDTQYF
v_gene: TRBV14; abundance: many; j_gene: TRBJ2-1; d_gene: -; CDR3nt: TGTGCCAGCAGCCCAAACCGGGGGAACAATGAGCAGTTCTTC; CDR3aa: CASSPNRGNNEQFF
v_gene: TRBV29-1; abundance: many; j_gene: TRBJ1-1; d_gene: -; CDR3nt: TGCAGCGTTGAAGACCAGTCTGAAGCTTTCTTT; CDR3aa: CSVEDQSEAFF
v_gene: TRBV20-1; abundance: many; j_gene: TRBJ1-2; d_gene: TRBD1; CDR3nt: TGCAGTGCTAGAGATAATGACAGGGAAGGGGGCTATGGCTACACCTTC; CDR3aa: CSARDNDREGGYGYTF
v_gene: TRBV7-9; abundance: many; j_gene: TRBJ2-1; d_gene: -; CDR3nt: TGTGCCAGCAGCTTAGCGCGGGTAGTATACAATGAGCAGTTCTTC; CDR3aa: CASSLARVVYNEQFF
v_gene: TRBV30; abundance: few; j_gene: TRBJ1-5; d_gene: TRBD1; CDR3nt: TGTGCCTGGACTCAGACAGGGAATCAGCCCCAGCATTTT; CDR3aa: CAWTQTGNQPQHF
v_gene: TRBV7-9; abundance: few; j_gene: TRBJ2-1; d_gene: TRBD2; CDR3nt: TGTGCCAGCAGCCCCCTTAGCGGGAGCGGTTACAATGAGCAGTTCTTC; CDR3aa: CASSPLSGSGYNEQFF
v_gene: TRBV7-8; abundance: many; j_gene: TRBJ2-1; d_gene: -; CDR3nt: TGTGCCAGCAGCCCGGTGAATGAGCAGTTCTTC; CDR3aa: CASSPVNEQFF
v_gene: TRBV12-3/TRBV12-4; abundance: many; j_gene: TRBJ1-1; d_gene: -; CDR3nt: TGTGCCAGCAGCTTGCCCGGGGGGCTGTCGGTGACTGAAGCTTTCTTT; CDR3aa: CASSLPGGLSVTEAFF
v_gene: TRBV6-1; abundance: -; j_gene: TRBJ2-1; d_gene: TRBD2; CDR3nt: TGTGCCAGCAGTGAGGGGGGACTAGCGGATTACAATGAGCAGTTCTTC; CDR3aa: CASSEGGLADYNEQFF
v_gene: TRBV11-2; abundance: many; j_gene: TRBJ2-2; d_gene: -; CDR3nt: TGTGCCAGCAGCTTAAACAGGATAGGCGGGGAGCTGTTTTTT; CDR3aa: CASSLNRIGGELFF
v_gene: TRBV14; abundance: many; j_gene: TRBJ2-1; d_gene: -; CDR3nt: TGTGCCAGCAGCCACCGTCGACAGGTCTCCTACAATGAGCAGTTCTTC; CDR3aa: CASSHRRQVSYNEQFF
v_gene: TRBV19; abundance: -; j_gene: TRBJ2-1; d_gene: TRBD2; CDR3nt: TGTGCCAGTAGTATAGCTAGCGGGAGTTACAATGAGCAGTTCTTC; CDR3aa: CASSIASGSYNEQFF
v_gene: TRBV19; abundance: many; j_gene: TRBJ2-3; d_gene: TRBD1; CDR3nt: TGTGCCAGTAGTGAGGACAGGGGAGTCACAGATACGCAGTATTTT; CDR3aa: CASSEDRGVTDTQYF
v_gene: TRBV4-3; abundance: -; j_gene: TRBJ2-7; d_gene: -; CDR3nt: TGCGCCAGCAGCCTGAGGCACAGGCCCTACGAGCAGTACTTC; CDR3aa: CASSLRHRPYEQYF
v_gene: TRBV5-1; abundance: many; j_gene: TRBJ2-7; d_gene: TRBD1; CDR3nt: TGCGCCAGCAGCCTACGACAGGGATCAACCTACGAGCAGTACTTC; CDR3aa: CASSLRQGSTYEQYF
v_gene: TRBV6-2/TRBV6-3; abundance: many; j_gene: TRBJ2-1; d_gene: TRBD2; CDR3nt: TGTGCCATTTCGACTAGCGGCTTCTACAATGAGCAGTTCTTC; CDR3aa: CAISTSGFYNEQFF